Listed below are T cell receptor beta chains from one sample, sequenced in a study of T cell changes during pregnancy in multiple sclerosis. Here immunoSEQ multiplex PCR was the method, and the copy in TCRdb shows in-frame clones only, minus some. The data show approximately 53,000 clones, almost 90% seen once. The input for sequencing was peripheral blood, taken after pregnancy. These receptor sequences come from a female donor in good health, enrolled as a control in a pregnancy study. Both conserved end residues are part of each CDR3. Fields, in order: CDR3 length, V gene, CDR3 protein.

>14|TRBV6-4
CASSHSGQTYEQYF
>15|TRBV6-1
CASTLNLDSNTEAFF
>17|TRBV2
CASSTSGRYQMGFEQYF
>15|TRBV28
CASSFTGLGNYGYTF
>15|TRBV29-1
CSAEDSGGNTDTQYF
>15|TRBV13
CASSPRQGADTEAFF
>12|TRBV6-5
CASSYGPNGYTF
>16|TRBV4-3
CASSQSAGQGNQPQHF
>13|TRBV5-6
CASSFVSTYEQYF
>14|TRBV6-6
CASSLYRGDYGYTF
>14|TRBV6-5
CASSRRTSYNEQFF
>14|TRBV11-2
CASSPHLQGIEQFF
>16|TRBV7-9
CASSLPLAGSYNEQFF
>14|TRBV7-3
CASSPGTRADTQYF
>18|TRBV6-1
CASSETGRGPFGAETQYF
>13|TRBV30
CAWSVGRGQPQHF
>14|TRBV4-2
CASSPLGVAHGYTF
>14|TRBV18
CASSPPGQTRGYTF
>15|TRBV19
CASSISGQPNSPLHF
>15|TRBV28
CASSTGGSFNYGYTF
>17|TRBV5-1
CASSPPRVPSSTDTQYF
>14|TRBV6-5
CASSYSTGVGEQYF
>17|TRBV5-6
CASSLEGQVLFGYGYTF
>16|TRBV12-5
CASGLITGGGGTEAFF
>17|TRBV15
CATSRVGGNPPRTEAFF
>16|TRBV9
CASSPYDRVRDNEQFF
>14|TRBV7-8
CASSPLRGAHEQYF
>14|TRBV7-9
CASSSDRGLDTQYF
>13|TRBV11-2
CASSLGWGPEAFF
>16|TRBV29-1
CSVVGLAGTRYREQFF
>15|TRBV5-1
CASSLAGTENNEQFF
>13|TRBV7-2
CASSPTGAEKLFF
>15|TRBV30
CAWVRAGGPVDTQYF
>16|TRBV6-1
CASSEQRGGVKETQYF
>15|TRBV19
CATGPGGRSTDTQYF
>17|TRBV11-3
CASSLWPIAGGPETQYF
>15|TRBV27
CASSLKGHSTDTQYF
>17|TRBV5-5
CASTQRAGEPFTGELFF
>14|TRBV7-9
CASLKLAGSNEQFF
>14|TRBV30
CAWRDRGVSYEQYF